A selection of T cell receptor beta chains follows, all from one sample in a study of glioma-infiltrating T cells after dendritic cell vaccination. Using immunoSEQ multiplex PCR, the repertoire was profiled, and TCRdb retains in-frame clones only, with some absent. The table includes more than 85,000 clones, around 90% detected once. Specimen: blood, collected after dendritic cell vaccination. The source of these receptors is a human donor with glioblastoma. Both conserved end residues are part of each CDR3. The D gene is left open where the match is weak. Some rows mark clone size as missing; the rest say once, few, many or name a class of expanded clone.

>.|.|14|TRBV5-1|TRBJ2-5
CASSLPNAEGTQYF
TGCGCCAGCAGCTTGCCGAACGCTGAGGGGACCCAGTACTTC
>.|.|15|TRBV5-1|TRBJ1-2
CASSLDQPQGRGYTF
TGCGCCAGCAGCTTGGATCAACCTCAGGGTCGTGGCTACACCTTC
>.|.|14|TRBV13|TRBJ2-7
CASSFSEGSHEQYF
TGTGCCAGCAGCTTCTCGGAGGGGTCCCACGAGCAGTACTTC
>.|.|13|TRBV6-5|TRBJ1-2
CASRRSRYYGYTF
TGTGCCAGCAGGCGGTCCCGGTACTATGGCTACACCTTC
>.|.|13|TRBV30|TRBJ1-1
CAWSVSADTEAFF
TGTGCCTGGAGTGTATCCGCGGACACTGAAGCTTTCTTT
>.|TRBD1|17|TRBV4-1|TRBJ2-5
CASSQVITRGLKETQYF
TGCGCCAGCAGCCAAGTCATTACCAGGGGGTTAAAAGAGACCCAGTACTTC
>.|TRBD2|15|TRBV7-3|TRBJ2-3
CASGLTGGRTDTQYF
TGTGCCAGCGGATTGACGGGGGGGAGAACAGATACGCAGTATTTT
>.|.|17|TRBV18|TRBJ1-3
CASSPLAPSNSGNTIYF
TGTGCCAGCTCACCATTGGCCCCATCAAACTCTGGAAACACCATATATTTT
>.|.|13|TRBV5-4|TRBJ2-1
CASSLWEANEQFF
TGTGCCAGCAGCTTGTGGGAGGCAAATGAGCAGTTCTTC
>.|TRBD1|12|TRBV5-4|TRBJ2-7
CASSWGTGEAYF
TGTGCCAGCAGCTGGGGGACAGGGGAGGCGTACTTC
>.|.|13|TRBV5-1|TRBJ2-7
CASSPLGHYEQYF
TGCGCCAGCAGCCCACTCGGCCACTACGAGCAGTACTTC
>few|.|13|TRBV7-9|TRBJ1-5
CASSPRRGQPQHF
TGTGCCAGCAGCCCCCGCCGGGGTCAGCCCCAGCATTTT
>.|.|15|TRBV5-1|TRBJ1-2
CASSLEGSDYYGYTF
TGCGCCAGCAGCTTGGAGGGCTCGGACTACTATGGCTACACCTTC
>.|TRBD2|15|TRBV11-3|TRBJ2-1
CASSTGVLADNEQFF
TGTGCCAGCAGCACAGGAGTACTAGCGGACAATGAGCAGTTCTTC
>.|TRBD2|15|TRBV7-6|TRBJ2-5
CASSQTSGGGETQYF
TGTGCCAGCAGCCAGACTAGCGGGGGAGGAGAGACCCAGTACTTC
>.|TRBD1|14|TRBV5-1|TRBJ2-2
CASSLYRGPGELFF
TGCGCCAGCAGCTTATACAGGGGGCCCGGGGAGCTGTTTTTT
>.|.|15|TRBV28|TRBJ1-3
CASSLLPGTGNTIYF
TGTGCCAGCAGTTTGCTTCCAGGGACTGGAAACACCATATATTTT
>.|.|14|TRBV9|TRBJ2-2
CASSVGSSGGELFF
TGTGCCAGCAGCGTGGGTAGCTCTGGCGGGGAGCTGTTTTTT
>.|.|15|TRBV27|TRBJ1-5
CASSEDFAGNQPQHF
TGTGCCAGCTCAGAGGACTTCGCGGGCAATCAGCCCCAGCATTTT
>.|TRBD2|17|TRBV9|TRBJ2-5
CASSVAAGGPVAETQYF
TGTGCCAGCAGCGTAGCTGCGGGGGGGCCAGTGGCAGAGACCCAGTACTTC
>.|TRBD1|14|TRBV2|TRBJ1-1
CASKEGQANTEAFF
TGTGCCAGCAAGGAGGGACAGGCGAACACTGAAGCTTTCTTT
>.|TRBD1|15|TRBV6-5|TRBJ2-1
CASSWGQGANNEQFF
TGTGCCAGCAGCTGGGGACAGGGGGCTAACAATGAGCAGTTCTTC
>.|.|15|TRBV5-1|TRBJ1-4
CASSSATVGYEKLFF
TGCGCCAGCAGCTCCGCGACAGTTGGTTATGAAAAACTGTTTTTT
>.|TRBD1|15|TRBV11-3|TRBJ1-5
CASSLHGTGVQPQHF
TGTGCCAGCAGCTTACACGGGACAGGGGTTCAGCCCCAGCATTTT
>.|.|17|TRBV19|TRBJ1-2
CARTHRRDEQTNYGYTF
TGTGCCAGGACTCATAGGAGGGACGAACAAACTAACTATGGCTACACCTTC
>.|.|13|TRBV6-1|TRBJ2-1
CASSEERVDEQFF
TGTGCCAGCAGTGAAGAGAGGGTCGATGAGCAGTTCTTC
>.|.|15|TRBV5-4|TRBJ1-2
CASSFPPGRGEGYTF
TGTGCCAGCAGCTTTCCCCCCGGCAGGGGTGAGGGCTACACCTTC
>.|.|13|TRBV9|TRBJ1-4
CASPRQGREKLFF
TGTGCCAGTCCGAGGCAGGGCCGGGAAAAACTGTTTTTT
>.|.|15|TRBV9|TRBJ2-3
CASSARSEGTDTQYF
TGTGCCAGCAGCGCGCGGAGTGAGGGCACAGATACGCAGTATTTT
>few|TRBD2|18|TRBV4-3|TRBJ2-3
CASSPGLAGGPGTDTQYF
TGCGCCAGCAGCCCGGGACTAGCGGGAGGGCCCGGCACAGATACGCAGTATTTT
>.|.|14|TRBV18|TRBJ1-1
CASSPRGGDTEAFF
TGTGCCAGCTCACCACGGGGGGGGGACACTGAAGCTTTCTTT
>.|.|16|TRBV6-1|TRBJ1-1
CASSGGTGVMNTEAFF
TGTGCCAGCAGTGGGGGCACGGGGGTCATGAACACTGAAGCTTTCTTT
>.|TRBD1|13|TRBV6-6|TRBJ1-2
CASSRTGSYGYTF
TGTGCCAGCAGTCGGACAGGCTCCTACGGCTACACCTTC
>.|TRBD2|14|TRBV30|TRBJ2-3
CAWSTSGGADTQYF
TGTGCCTGGAGTACTAGCGGGGGCGCAGATACGCAGTATTTT
>.|TRBD2|17|TRBV6-1|TRBJ2-3
CASSVGRTSGYTDTQYF
TGTGCCAGCAGTGTCGGGAGGACTAGCGGGTACACAGATACGCAGTATTTT
>.|TRBD2|13|TRBV7-6|TRBJ2-3
CASSRGGLDTQYF
TGTGCCAGCAGCCGGGGGGGGCTAGATACGCAGTATTTT
>.|TRBD1|16|TRBV5-1|TRBJ1-1
CASSRDGTAMNTEAFF
TGCGCCAGCAGCCGAGACGGGACAGCAATGAACACTGAAGCTTTCTTT
>.|.|13|TRBV5-1|TRBJ1-5
CASSLAPDQPQHF
TGCGCCAGCAGCTTGGCCCCTGATCAGCCCCAGCATTTT
>.|.|17|TRBV9|TRBJ2-3
CASSVSGQSPSTDTQYF
TGTGCCAGCAGCGTTTCAGGACAGAGCCCTAGCACAGATACGCAGTATTTT
>few|.|15|TRBV5-1|TRBJ2-5
CASSLVPGPAETQYF
TGCGCCAGCAGCTTGGTTCCAGGGCCGGCCGAGACCCAGTACTTC
>.|.|12|TRBV30|TRBJ1-1
CAWSPGNTEAFF
TGTGCCTGGAGTCCGGGGAACACTGAAGCTTTCTTT
>.|.|17|TRBV7-3|TRBJ2-1
CASSLRGAGAGYNEQFF
TGTGCCAGCAGCTTACGGGGGGCGGGGGCCGGGTACAATGAGCAGTTCTTC
>.|TRBD1|20|TRBV19|TRBJ2-7
CASSISLGRQGIIGTYEQYF
TGTGCCAGTAGTATAAGTTTAGGGCGACAGGGGATTATTGGAACCTACGAGCAGTACTTC
>.|TRBD1|13|TRBV2|TRBJ1-1
CASSPGQGRGAFF
TGTGCCAGCAGTCCGGGACAGGGTAGGGGAGCTTTCTTT
>.|.|13|TRBV18|TRBJ1-3
CASSWESGNTIYF
TGTGCCAGCTCCTGGGAGTCCGGGAACACCATATATTTT
>.|TRBD1|12|TRBV7-9|TRBJ1-2
CASRTGGPGYTF
TGTGCCAGCAGAACAGGGGGCCCTGGCTACACCTTC
>.|TRBD2|17|TRBV10-2|TRBJ2-7
CASSELPTSGKAYEQYF
TGCGCCAGCAGTGAGCTACCCACTAGCGGGAAGGCCTACGAGCAGTACTTC
>.|.|17|TRBV5-1|TRBJ2-7
CASSLNGVQGNSYEQYF
TGCGCCAGCAGCCTTAACGGAGTCCAGGGGAACTCCTACGAGCAGTACTTC
>.|TRBD2|14|TRBV7-3|TRBJ2-1
CASSLSGTYNEQFF
TGTGCCAGCAGCTTGAGCGGGACCTACAATGAGCAGTTCTTC
>.|TRBD2|18|TRBV5-1|TRBJ2-3
CASSLATSGGTSTDTQYF
TGCGCCAGCAGCCTGGCGACTAGCGGGGGAACTAGCACAGATACGCAGTATTTT
>.|TRBD1|17|TRBV11-2|TRBJ2-5
CASSLEATGTYQETQYF
TGTGCCAGCAGCTTAGAAGCGACAGGGACGTACCAAGAGACCCAGTACTTC
>.|TRBD2|15|TRBV2|TRBJ2-2
CASSETSAYTGELFF
TGTGCCAGCAGTGAAACTAGCGCCTACACCGGGGAGCTGTTTTTT
>.|.|16|TRBV19|TRBJ2-2
CASSPGGGGNTGELFF
TGTGCCAGTAGTCCTGGCGGAGGGGGCAACACCGGGGAGCTGTTTTTT
>.|TRBD1|15|TRBV5-1|TRBJ1-2
CASSPGTGSGEGYTF
TGCGCCAGCAGCCCGGGGACAGGCTCAGGAGAAGGCTACACCTTC
>.|TRBD1|15|TRBV11-3|TRBJ1-1
CASSLGDSLNTEAFF
TGTGCCAGCAGCTTAGGGGACAGCTTGAACACTGAAGCTTTCTTT